This entry describes one TCR beta chain. Its antigen is currently unknown. This entry is derived from a study of T cell repertoires in cytomegalovirus infection. Study-wide context: Used in the study were CMV epitopes, some recently identified and HLA-C-restricted, others well-studied and HLA-B-restricted. From public TCR beta signatures came an indication of both CMV infection and matching HLA type.

TCRdb analysed the reads with MiXCR anew, one entry per CDR3 protein. This sample has about half a million distinct CDR3 sequences, with roughly a third found just once. Source: cultured PBMCs, taken from culture after CMV antigen stimulation. The clonotype was recovered from a human donor in good health (CMV status not recorded). Some clones in this sample may be carry-over from other donors' samples.

This CDR3 is CASSLVGAAFF. The DNA for the CDR3 is TGTGCCAGCAGCTTAGTTGGGGCCGCTTTCTTT. The chain carries TRBV11-3 and TRBJ1-1; maybe TRBD1 (5 bases). This CDR3 is built from 11 residues. CDR1 and CDR2 (germline): SGHNT, YENEEA. V lost 1 base and J lost 11, with 8 bases in between.